This is a list of T cell receptor beta chains from one sample in a study of T cell repertoires in ileal Crohn's disease. Repertoires were generated with immunoSEQ multiplex PCR, while TCRdb's copy carries only in-frame clones and drops some. In the table there are roughly 60,000 clones, roughly nine tenths of which are singletons. Material for sequencing was ileal tissue. The receptors originated from an adult with Crohn's disease. Each CDR3 is given with its conserved first and last residue. A row's size may be missing; if present it is once, few, many or a size class.

length	size	V	J	CDR3
17	.	TRBV18	TRBJ2-5	CASSPLPSGPERKTQYF
13	.	TRBV5-1	TRBJ1-2	CASSLEDENGYTF
13	.	TRBV19	TRBJ1-5	CASSMGRNQPQHF
14	.	TRBV27	TRBJ1-2	CASSLGQGASGYTF
17	.	TRBV15	TRBJ2-1	CATSRDLAGGLDNEQFF
15	.	TRBV4-1	TRBJ2-1	CASSTYLGDDNEQFF
14	.	TRBV4-2	TRBJ2-2	CASSPRRGEGVLFF
13	once	TRBV29-1	TRBJ1-1	CSGFLEMNTEAFF
16	.	TRBV5-4	TRBJ1-4	CASSLRVTATNEKLFF
15	.	TRBV11-2	TRBJ1-3	CASSFGAEAGNTIYF
15	once	TRBV5-1	TRBJ2-5	CASSSGTGGLGTQYF
12	.	TRBV29-1	TRBJ1-2	CSGRGRDYGYTF
15	.	TRBV14	TRBJ1-1	CASSRSLTPSTEAFF
14	.	TRBV7-8	TRBJ1-6	CASSLMSGGSPLHF
16	.	TRBV5-3	TRBJ2-2	CARSLSGQGADGELFF
13	.	TRBV5-6	TRBJ2-5	CASSLTGSETQYF
14	.	TRBV2	TRBJ2-1	CASSAQGRHNEQFF
14	.	TRBV29-1	TRBJ1-1	CSVQGIGWDTEAFF
16	.	TRBV11-2	TRBJ2-3	CASLATAGISTDTQYF
15	.	TRBV5-4	TRBJ2-1	CASSLAQGANNEQFF
13	few	TRBV19	TRBJ1-1	CASSIRAGRQAFF
11	.	TRBV21-1	TRBJ2-1	CASSFLGMEFF
15	once	TRBV28	TRBJ2-5	CASKPGQGKKETQYF
16	.	TRBV27	TRBJ1-2	CASSLSFSGQEDGYTF
14	.	TRBV19	TRBJ2-5	CASSKQGPQETQYF
13	.	TRBV7-2	TRBJ2-1	CASSGTSAYEQFF
15	.	TRBV6-5	TRBJ1-4	CASSYSKGAPEKLFF
14	few	TRBV7-9	TRBJ2-7	CASSPSGVNYEQYF
13	.	TRBV5-1	TRBJ1-1	CASSLIRGTEAFF
14	.	TRBV30	TRBJ1-5	CAWSEQGLDQPQHF
15	.	TRBV19	TRBJ1-5	CASSIFADRSQPQHF
12	.	TRBV29-1	TRBJ2-5	CSVAAGGGTQYF
13	.	TRBV5-1	TRBJ1-5	CASSANSNQPQHF
17	.	TRBV11-3	TRBJ2-1	CASEGLAGEDRHNEQFF
15	.	TRBV9	TRBJ1-2	CASSVNGQSHYGYTF
13	few	TRBV2	TRBJ1-1	CASSVLTNTEAFF
15	.	TRBV25-1	TRBJ2-2	CASSSSQGWTGELFF
15	.	TRBV19	TRBJ1-6	CASSTTGTGGSPLHF
13	.	TRBV6-5	TRBJ1-2	CASSPTPIYGYTF
17	.	TRBV5-4	TRBJ2-5	CASSSADRTGGQETQYF
15	medium-sized	TRBV5-1	TRBJ2-2	CASSLGATNTGELFF
15	.	TRBV7-3	TRBJ2-3	CASSPRGGSLDTQYF
14	.	TRBV5-6	TRBJ2-7	CASSFKRELYEQYF
15	.	TRBV5-4	TRBJ2-7	CASSLGRGPGYEQYF
16	few	TRBV19	TRBJ2-7	CASSHSGRASYYEQYF